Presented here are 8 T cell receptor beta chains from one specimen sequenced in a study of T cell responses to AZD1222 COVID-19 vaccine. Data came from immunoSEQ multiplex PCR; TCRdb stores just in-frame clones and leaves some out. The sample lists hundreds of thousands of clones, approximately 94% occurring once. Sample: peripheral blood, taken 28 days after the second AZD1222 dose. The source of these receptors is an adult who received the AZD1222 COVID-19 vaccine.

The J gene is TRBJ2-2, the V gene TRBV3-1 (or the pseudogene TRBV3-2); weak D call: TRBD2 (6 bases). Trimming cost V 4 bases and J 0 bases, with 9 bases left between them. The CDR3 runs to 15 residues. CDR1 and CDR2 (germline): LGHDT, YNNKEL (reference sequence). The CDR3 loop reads CASSRGTANTGELFF. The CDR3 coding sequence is TGTGCCAGCAGCCGTGGGACTGCGAACACCGGGGAGCTGTTTTTT.

The CDR3 sequence: CASSTRDYTGELFF. As DNA, the CDR3 is TGTGCCAGCTCCACCCGGGACTACACCGGGGAGCTGTTTTTT. The rearrangement joins TRBV2 to TRBJ2-2; TRBD2 is a possible D gene (6 bases). Trimming took off 8 bases at V and 3 bases at J, with 13 bases between the two ends. The germline CDR1 and CDR2 sequences are SNHLY and FYNNEI. The CDR3 runs to 14 residues.

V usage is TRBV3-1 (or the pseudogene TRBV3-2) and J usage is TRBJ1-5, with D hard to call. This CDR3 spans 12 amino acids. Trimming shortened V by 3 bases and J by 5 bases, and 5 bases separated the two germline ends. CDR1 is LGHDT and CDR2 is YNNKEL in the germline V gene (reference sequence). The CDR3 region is CASSHRDQPQHF. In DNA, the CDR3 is TGTGCCAGCAGCCATAGGGATCAGCCCCAGCATTTT.

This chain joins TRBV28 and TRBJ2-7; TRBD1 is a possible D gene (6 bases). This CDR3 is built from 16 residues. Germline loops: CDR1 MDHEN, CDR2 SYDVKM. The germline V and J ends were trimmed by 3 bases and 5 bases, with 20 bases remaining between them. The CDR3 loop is CASSLGFGQTLNEQYF. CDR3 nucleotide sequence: TGTGCCAGCAGTTTGGGGTTCGGACAGACGCTGAACGAGCAGTACTTC.

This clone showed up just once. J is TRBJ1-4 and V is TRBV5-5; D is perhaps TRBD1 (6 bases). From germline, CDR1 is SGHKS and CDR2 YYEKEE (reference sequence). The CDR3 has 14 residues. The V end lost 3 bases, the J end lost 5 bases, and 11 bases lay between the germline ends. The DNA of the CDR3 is TGTGCCAGCAGCTCGACAGGTCGGAATGAAAAACTGTTTTTT. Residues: CASSSTGRNEKLFF.

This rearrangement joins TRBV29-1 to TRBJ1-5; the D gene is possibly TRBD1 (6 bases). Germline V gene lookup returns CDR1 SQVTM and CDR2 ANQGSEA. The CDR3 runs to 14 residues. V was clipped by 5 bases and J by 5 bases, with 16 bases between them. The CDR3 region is CSVTTGGFDQPQHF. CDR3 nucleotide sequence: TGCAGCGTTACGACAGGAGGGTTCGATCAGCCCCAGCATTTT.

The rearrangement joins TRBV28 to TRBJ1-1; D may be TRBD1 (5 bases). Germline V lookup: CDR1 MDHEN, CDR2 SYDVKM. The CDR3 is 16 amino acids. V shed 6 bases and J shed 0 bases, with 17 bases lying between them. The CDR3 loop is CASRPGTATMNTEAFF. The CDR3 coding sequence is TGTGCCAGCAGACCCGGGACGGCAACAATGAACACTGAAGCTTTCTTT.

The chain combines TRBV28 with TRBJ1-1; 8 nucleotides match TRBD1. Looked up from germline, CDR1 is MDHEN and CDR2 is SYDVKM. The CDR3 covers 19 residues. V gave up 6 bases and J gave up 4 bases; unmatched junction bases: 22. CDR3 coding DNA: TGTGCCAGCAGAAGCTGGACGACAGGGGTTTCGGGGAAGGGCACTGAAGCTTTCTTT. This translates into CASRSWTTGVSGKGTEAFF.